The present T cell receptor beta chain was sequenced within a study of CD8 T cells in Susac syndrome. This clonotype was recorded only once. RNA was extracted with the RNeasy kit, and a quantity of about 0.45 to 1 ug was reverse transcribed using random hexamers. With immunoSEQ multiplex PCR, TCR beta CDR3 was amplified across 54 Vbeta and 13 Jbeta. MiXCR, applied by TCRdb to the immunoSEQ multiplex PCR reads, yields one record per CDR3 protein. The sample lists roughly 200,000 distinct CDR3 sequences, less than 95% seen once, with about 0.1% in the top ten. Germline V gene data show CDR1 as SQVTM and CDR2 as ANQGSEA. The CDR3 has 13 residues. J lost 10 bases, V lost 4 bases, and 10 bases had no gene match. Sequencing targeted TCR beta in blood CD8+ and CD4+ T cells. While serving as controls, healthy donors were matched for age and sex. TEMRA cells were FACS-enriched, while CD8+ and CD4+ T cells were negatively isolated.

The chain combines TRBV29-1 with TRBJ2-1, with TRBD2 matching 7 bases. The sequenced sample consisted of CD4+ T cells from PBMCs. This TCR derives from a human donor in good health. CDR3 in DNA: TGCAGCGTTGTAGAGTTCGAGGGAGGGGAGCAGTTCTTC. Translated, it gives CSVVEFEGGEQFF.